The clone carrying this T cell receptor (beta chain) has ten or more counts. This sample stems from a study of naive and memory T cell subsets. CDR1 is MNHEY, CDR2 SVGAGI, per germline. CDR3 length: 13 amino acids. V dropped 5 bases and J dropped 6; count of bases not matched to a gene: 7. Two oligonucleotides, mixed equimolar, formed the beta constant-region primer covering TRBC1 and TRBC2. Via MiXCR, TCRdb re-called the UMI-ligation and nested PCR reads, giving one row per CDR3 protein. This sample has about 85,000 distinct CDR3 sequences, with around 13% found just once. Source material: central memory CD4+ T cells from blood. The sequence was collected from a human donor in good health. The chain joins TRBV6-5 to TRBJ2-7; 7 bases are a match to TRBD1. CDR3 nucleotide sequence: TGTGCCAGCAGTAGGGGGCTAGCTTCCGAGCAGTACTTC. This sequence encodes CASSRGLASEQYF.